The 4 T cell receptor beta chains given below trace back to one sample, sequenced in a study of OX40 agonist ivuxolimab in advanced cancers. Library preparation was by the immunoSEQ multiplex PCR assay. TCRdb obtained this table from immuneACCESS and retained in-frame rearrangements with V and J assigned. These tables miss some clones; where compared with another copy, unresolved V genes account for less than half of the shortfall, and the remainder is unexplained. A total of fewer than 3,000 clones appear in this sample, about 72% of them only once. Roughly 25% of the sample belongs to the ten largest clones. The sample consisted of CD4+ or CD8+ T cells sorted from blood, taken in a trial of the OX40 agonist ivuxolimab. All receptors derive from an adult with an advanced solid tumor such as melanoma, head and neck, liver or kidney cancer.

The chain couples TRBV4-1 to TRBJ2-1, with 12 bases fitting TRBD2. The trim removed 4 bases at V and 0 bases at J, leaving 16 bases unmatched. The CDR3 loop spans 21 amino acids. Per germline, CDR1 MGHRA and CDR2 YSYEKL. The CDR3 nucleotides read TGCGCCAGCAGCCCTACGAGTAATCCTAGCGGGAGGGCCGTCTCCTACAATGAGCAGTTCTTC. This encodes CASSPTSNPSGRAVSYNEQFF.

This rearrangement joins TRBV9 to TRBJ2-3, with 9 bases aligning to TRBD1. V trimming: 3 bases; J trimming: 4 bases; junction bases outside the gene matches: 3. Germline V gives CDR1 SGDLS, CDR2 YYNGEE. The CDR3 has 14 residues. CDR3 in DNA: TGTGCCAGCAGCGCTGGACAGGGGCCAGATACGCAGTATTTT. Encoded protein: CASSAGQGPDTQYF.

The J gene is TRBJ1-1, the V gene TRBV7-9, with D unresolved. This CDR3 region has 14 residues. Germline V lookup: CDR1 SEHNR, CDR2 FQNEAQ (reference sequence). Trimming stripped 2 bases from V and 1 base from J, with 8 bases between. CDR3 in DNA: TGTGCCAGCAGCTTACCATTTGAGAACACTGAAGCTTTCTTT. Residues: CASSLPFENTEAFF.

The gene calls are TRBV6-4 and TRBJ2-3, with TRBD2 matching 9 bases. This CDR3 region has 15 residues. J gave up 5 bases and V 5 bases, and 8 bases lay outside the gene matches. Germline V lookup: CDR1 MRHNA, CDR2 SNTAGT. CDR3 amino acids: CASSKAGGAGDTQYF. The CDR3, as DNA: TGTGCCAGCAGTAAAGCGGGGGGAGCGGGAGATACGCAGTATTTT.